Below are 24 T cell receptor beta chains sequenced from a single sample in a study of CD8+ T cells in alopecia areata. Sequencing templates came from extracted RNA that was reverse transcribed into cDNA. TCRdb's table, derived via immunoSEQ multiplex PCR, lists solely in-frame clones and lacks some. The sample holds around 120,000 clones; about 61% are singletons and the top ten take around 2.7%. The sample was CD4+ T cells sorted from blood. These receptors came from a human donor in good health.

For the CDR3, the DNA is TGTGCCAGCAGCCAATCGAACCTAGACAGGGCATATGGCTACACCTTC. Protein sequence: CASSQSNLDRAYGYTF. The chain recombines TRBV7-9 with TRBJ1-2, with 7 bases lining up with TRBD1. This CDR3 is 16 amino acids long. Losses at the gene ends were 5 bases for V and 5 bases for J; bases not matched to a gene: 14. Germline lookup yields CDR1 SEHNR and CDR2 FQNEAQ (reference sequence).

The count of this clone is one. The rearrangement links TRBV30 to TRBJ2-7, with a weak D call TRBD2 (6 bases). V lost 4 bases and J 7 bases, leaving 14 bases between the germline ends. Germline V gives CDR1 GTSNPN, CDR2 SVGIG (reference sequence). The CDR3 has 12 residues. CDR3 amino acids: CAWKEGSREQYF. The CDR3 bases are TGTGCCTGGAAGGAGGGGTCGAGGGAGCAGTACTTC.

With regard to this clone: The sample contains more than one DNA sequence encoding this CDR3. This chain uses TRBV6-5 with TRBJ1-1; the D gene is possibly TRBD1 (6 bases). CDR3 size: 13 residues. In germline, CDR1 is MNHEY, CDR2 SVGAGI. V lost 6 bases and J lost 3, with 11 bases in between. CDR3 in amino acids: CASSRGGDTEAFF. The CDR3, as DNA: TGTGCCAGCAGCCGCGGGGGCGACACTGAAGCTTTCTTT.

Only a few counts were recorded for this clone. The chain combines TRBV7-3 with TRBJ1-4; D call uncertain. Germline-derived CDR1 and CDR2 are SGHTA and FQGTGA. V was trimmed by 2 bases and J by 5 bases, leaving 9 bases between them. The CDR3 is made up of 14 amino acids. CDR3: CASSLVRENEKLFF. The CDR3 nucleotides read TGTGCCAGCAGCTTAGTCCGGGAAAATGAAAAACTGTTTTTT.

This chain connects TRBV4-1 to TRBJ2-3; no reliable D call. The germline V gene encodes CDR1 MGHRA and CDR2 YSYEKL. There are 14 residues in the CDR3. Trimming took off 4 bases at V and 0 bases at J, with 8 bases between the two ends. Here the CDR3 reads CASSPLGSTDTQYF. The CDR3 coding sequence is TGCGCCAGCAGCCCCCTGGGTAGCACAGATACGCAGTATTTT.

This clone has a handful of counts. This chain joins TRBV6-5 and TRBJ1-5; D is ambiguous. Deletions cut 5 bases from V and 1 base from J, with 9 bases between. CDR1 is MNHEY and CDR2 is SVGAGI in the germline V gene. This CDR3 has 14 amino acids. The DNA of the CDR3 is TGTGCCAGCAGTCCCGCCTGGAGCAATCAGCCCCAGCATTTT. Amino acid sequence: CASSPAWSNQPQHF.

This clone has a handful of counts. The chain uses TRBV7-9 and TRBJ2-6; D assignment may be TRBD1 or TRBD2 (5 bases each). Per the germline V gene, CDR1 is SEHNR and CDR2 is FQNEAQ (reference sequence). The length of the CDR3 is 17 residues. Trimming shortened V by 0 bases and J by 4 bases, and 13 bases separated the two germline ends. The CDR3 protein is CASSLALTGPGANVLTF. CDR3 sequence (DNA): TGTGCCAGCAGCTTAGCACTCACGGGGCCCGGGGCCAACGTCCTGACTTTC.

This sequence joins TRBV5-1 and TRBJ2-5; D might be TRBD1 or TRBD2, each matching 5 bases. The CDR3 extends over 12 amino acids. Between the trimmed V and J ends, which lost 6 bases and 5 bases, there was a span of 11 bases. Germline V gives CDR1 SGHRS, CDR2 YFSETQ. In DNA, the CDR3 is TGCGCCAGCAAACGGGACGGGGAGACCCAGTACTTC. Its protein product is CASKRDGETQYF.

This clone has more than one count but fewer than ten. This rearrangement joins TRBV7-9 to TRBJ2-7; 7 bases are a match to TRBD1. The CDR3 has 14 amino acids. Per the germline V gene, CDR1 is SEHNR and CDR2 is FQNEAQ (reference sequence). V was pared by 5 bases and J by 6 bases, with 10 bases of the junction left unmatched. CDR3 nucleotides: TGTGCCAGCAGCAGGGGGACAGAGCTTGGCGAGCAGTACTTC. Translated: CASSRGTELGEQYF. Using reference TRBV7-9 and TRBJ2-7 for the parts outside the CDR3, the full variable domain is DTGVSQNPRHKITKRGQNVTFRCDPISEHNRLYWYRQTLGQGPEFLTYFQNEAQLEKSRLLSDRFSAERPKGSFSTLEIQRTEQGDSAMYLCASSRGTELGEQYFGPGTRLTVT.

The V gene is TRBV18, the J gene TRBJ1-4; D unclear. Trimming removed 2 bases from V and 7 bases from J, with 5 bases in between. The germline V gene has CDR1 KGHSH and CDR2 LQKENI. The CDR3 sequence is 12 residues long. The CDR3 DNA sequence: TGTGCCAGCTCACCATTAGGTGAAAAACTGTTTTTT. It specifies CASSPLGEKLFF.

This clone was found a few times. Here the CDR3 DNA reads TGCAGCGTTAGGACAGCTAGCAATCAGCCCCAGCATTTT. This sequence encodes CSVRTASNQPQHF. The V gene is TRBV29-1, the J gene TRBJ1-5; a possible D gene is TRBD1 (6 bases). This CDR3 comprises 13 residues. V lost 5 bases and J lost 0, with 8 bases in between. The germline V gene encodes CDR1 SQVTM and CDR2 ANQGSEA.

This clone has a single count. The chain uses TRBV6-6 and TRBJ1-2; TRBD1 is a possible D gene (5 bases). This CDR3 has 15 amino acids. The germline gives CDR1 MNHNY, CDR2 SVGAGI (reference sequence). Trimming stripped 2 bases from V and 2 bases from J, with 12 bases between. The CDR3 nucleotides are TGTGCCAGCAGTTACCGGAGGGACGGAAACTATGGCTACACCTTC. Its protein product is CASSYRRDGNYGYTF.

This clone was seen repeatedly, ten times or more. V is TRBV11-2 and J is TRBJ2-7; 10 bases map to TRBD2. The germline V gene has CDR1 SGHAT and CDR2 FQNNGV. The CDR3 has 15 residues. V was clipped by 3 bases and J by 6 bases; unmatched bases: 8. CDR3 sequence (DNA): TGTGCCAGCAGCTTCGTTGCTAGCGGGGGAAGCGAGCAGTACTTC. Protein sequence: CASSFVASGGSEQYF.

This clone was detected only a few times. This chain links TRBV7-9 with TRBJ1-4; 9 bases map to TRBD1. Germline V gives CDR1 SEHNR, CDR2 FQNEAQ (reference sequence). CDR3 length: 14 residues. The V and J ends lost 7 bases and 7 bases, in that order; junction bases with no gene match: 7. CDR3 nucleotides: TGTGCCAGCATGACGACAGGGGGAGTTGAAAAACTGTTTTTT. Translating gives CASMTTGGVEKLFF.

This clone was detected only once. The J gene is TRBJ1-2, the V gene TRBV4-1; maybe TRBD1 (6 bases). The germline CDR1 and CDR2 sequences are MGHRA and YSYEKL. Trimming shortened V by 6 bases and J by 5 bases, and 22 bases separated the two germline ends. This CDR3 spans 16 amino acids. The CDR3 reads CASSLKSRQAHYGYTF. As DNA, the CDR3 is TGCGCCAGCAGTCTAAAATCGCGACAGGCGCATTATGGCTACACCTTC.

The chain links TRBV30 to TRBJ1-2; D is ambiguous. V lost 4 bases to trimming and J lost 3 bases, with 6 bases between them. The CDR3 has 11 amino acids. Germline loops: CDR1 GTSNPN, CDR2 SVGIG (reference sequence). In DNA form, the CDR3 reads TGTGCCTGGACGGGTCACTATGGCTACACCTTC. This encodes CAWTGHYGYTF.

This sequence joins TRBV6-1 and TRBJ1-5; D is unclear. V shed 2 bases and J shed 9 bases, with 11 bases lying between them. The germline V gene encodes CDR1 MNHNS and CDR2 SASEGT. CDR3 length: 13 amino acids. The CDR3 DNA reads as TGTGCCAGCAGTGAATCTAGTTTAGGGCCCCAGCATTTT. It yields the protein CASSESSLGPQHF.

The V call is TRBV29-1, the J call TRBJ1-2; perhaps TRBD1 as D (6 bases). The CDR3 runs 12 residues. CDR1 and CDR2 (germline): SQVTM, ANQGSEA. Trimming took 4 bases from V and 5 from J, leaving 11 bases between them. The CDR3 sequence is CSVVGGGYGYTF. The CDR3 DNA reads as TGCAGCGTTGTAGGGGGAGGGTATGGCTACACCTTC.

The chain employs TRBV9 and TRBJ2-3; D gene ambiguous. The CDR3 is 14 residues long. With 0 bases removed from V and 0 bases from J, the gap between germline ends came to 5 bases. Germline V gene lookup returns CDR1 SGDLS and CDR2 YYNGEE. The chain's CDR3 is CASSVDASTDTQYF. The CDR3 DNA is TGTGCCAGCAGCGTAGACGCTAGCACAGATACGCAGTATTTT.

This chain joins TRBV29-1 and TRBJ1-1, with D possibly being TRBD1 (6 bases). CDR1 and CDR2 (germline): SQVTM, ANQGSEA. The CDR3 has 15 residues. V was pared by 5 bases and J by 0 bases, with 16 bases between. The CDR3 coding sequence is TGCAGCGTTATACGCCGGACAGCCATGAACACTGAAGCTTTCTTT. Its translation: CSVIRRTAMNTEAFF.

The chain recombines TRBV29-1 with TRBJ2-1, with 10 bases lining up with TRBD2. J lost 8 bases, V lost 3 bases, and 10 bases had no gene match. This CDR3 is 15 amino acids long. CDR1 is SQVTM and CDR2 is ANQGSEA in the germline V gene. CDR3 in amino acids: CSVDGPRLAGDEQFF. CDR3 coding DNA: TGCAGCGTTGATGGGCCGAGACTAGCGGGCGATGAGCAGTTCTTC.

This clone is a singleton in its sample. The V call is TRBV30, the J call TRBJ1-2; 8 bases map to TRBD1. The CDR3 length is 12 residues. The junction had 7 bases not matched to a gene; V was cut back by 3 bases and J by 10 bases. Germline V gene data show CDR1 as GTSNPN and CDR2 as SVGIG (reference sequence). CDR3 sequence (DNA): TGTGCCTGGAGGACAGGGGAGTTTTTCTACACCTTC. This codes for CAWRTGEFFYTF.

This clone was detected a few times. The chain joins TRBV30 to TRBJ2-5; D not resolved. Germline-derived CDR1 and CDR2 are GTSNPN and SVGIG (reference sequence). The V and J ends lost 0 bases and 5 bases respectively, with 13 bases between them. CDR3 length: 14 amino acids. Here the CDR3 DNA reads TGTGCCTGGAGTGTCAGCCCCTTGGAGGAGACCCAGTACTTC. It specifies CAWSVSPLEETQYF.

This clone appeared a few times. CDR3 coding DNA: TGTGCCAGCAGTTTCCGGACAGGGGCTAGGGGCTACACCTTC. Translating gives CASSFRTGARGYTF. This chain connects TRBV6-5 to TRBJ1-2; 9 nucleotides line up with TRBD1. This CDR3 is built from 14 residues. V lost 4 bases to trimming and J lost 8 bases; unmatched junction nucleotides: 8. Germline V lookup: CDR1 MNHEY, CDR2 SVGAGI.